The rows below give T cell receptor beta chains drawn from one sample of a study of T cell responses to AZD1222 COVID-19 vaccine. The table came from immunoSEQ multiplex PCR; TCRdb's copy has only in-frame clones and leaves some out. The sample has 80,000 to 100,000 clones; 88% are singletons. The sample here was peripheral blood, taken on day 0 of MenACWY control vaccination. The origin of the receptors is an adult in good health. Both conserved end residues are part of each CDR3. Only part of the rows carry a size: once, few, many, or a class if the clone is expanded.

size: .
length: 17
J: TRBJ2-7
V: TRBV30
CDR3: CAWSKYRGRDLTYEQYF

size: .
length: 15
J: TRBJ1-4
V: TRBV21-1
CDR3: CASSKVDRRSEKLFF

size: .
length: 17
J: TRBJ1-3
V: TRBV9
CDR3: CASSVASGGSSGNTIYF

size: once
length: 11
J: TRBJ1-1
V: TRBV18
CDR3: CASSPRDEAFF

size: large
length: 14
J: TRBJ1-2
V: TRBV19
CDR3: CASSIDIQGLGYTF

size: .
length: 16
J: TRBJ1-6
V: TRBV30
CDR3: CAWSGIPGQGNSPLHF

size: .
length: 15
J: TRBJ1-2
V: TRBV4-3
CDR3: CASSQEQATYYGYTF

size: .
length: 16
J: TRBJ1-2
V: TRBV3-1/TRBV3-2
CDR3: CASSQEAGVTLYGYTF

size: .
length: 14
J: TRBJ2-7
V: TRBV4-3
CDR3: CASSQSQRALEQYF

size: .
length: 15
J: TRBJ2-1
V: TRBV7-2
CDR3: CASSLGAGPYNEQFF

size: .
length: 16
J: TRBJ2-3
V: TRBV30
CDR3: CAWLIWTSGGRDTQYF

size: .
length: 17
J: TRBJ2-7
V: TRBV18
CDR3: CASSSSRDSHLVNEQYF

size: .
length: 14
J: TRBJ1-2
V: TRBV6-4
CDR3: CASSDLGVGHGYTF

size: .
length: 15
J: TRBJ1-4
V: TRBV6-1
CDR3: CASSDRGQGNEKLFF

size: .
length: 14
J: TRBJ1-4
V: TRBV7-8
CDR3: CASSGRTDYEKLFF

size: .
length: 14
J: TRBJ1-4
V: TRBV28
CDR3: CASRGTTVKEKLFF

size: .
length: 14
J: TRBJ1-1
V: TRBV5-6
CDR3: CASSGSPGDTEAFF

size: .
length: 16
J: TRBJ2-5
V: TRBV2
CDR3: CASRTSGGLYQETQYF

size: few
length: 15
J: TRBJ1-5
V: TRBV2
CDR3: CASSVDSNSNQPQHF

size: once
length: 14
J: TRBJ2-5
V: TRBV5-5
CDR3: CASSLVADQETQYF

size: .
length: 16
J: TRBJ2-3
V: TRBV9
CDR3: CASSVNRGVGSDTQYF

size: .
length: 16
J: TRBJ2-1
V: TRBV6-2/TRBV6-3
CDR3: CASSYLASGAYNEQFF

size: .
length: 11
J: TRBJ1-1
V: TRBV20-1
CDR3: CSASPGAEAFF

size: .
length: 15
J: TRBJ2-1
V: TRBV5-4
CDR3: CASSARGGLLNEQFF

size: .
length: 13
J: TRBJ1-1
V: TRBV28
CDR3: CASSQGLPTVAFF

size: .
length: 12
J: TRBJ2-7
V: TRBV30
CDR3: CACSRGAYEQYF

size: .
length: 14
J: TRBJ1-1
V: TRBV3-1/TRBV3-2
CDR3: CASSQDGWNTEAFF

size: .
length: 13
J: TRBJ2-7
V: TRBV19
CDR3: CASSIMGGYEQYF

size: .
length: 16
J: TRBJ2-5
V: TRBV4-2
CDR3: CASSQDGSQTAATQYF